This TCR beta chain came from a study of CD8+ T cells in alopecia areata. Study-level points and caveats: Mice showed clearer TCR sharing than patients did, a gap that was possibly HLA-related.

Sorting separated CD4+ and CD8+ T cells out of PBMCs. Germline CDR1 reads SGDLS; CDR2 reads YYNGEE. After removal of 1 base from V and 5 bases from J, the junction contained 5 bases not matched to a gene. This CDR3 is built from 14 residues. To note about this clone: Its specificity is unknown.

In each case, RNA was isolated and then reverse transcribed into cDNA as the sequencing template. The protocol was immunoSEQ multiplex PCR, while the TCRdb copy is restricted to in-frame clones and leaves out a portion. The table records roughly 250,000 clones, roughly two thirds of them present only once. The clonotype originates from a human donor with alopecia areata. This material consisted of CD4+ T cells sorted from blood, taken at week 0. This chain uses TRBV9 with TRBJ2-7; 8 positions agree with TRBD1. The CDR3 sequence is CASSVFDRGHEQYF. CDR3 in DNA: TGTGCCAGCAGCGTATTCGACAGGGGCCACGAGCAGTACTTC.